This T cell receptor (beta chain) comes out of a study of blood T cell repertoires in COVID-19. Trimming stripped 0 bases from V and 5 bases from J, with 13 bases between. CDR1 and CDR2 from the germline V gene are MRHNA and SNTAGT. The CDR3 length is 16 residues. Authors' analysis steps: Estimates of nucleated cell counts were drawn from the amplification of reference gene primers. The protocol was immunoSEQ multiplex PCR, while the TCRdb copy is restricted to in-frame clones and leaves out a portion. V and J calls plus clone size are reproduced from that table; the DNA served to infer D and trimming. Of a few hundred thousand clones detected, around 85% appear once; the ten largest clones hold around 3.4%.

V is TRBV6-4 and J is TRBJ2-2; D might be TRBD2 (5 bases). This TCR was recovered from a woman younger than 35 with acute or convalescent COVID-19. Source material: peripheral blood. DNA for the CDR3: TGTGCCAGCAGTGACTCCTCCACCCCGGGGACCGGGGAGCTGTTTTTT. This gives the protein CASSDSSTPGTGELFF.